The 6 T cell receptor beta chains presented below share a single source sample, sequenced in a study of blood T cell repertoires in COVID-19. TCRdb keeps only in-frame clones here, not all; method: immunoSEQ multiplex PCR. The repertoire includes 150,000 to 200,000 clones, roughly 87% of them detected once, and less than 6.5% sits in the top ten. The sequenced material came from peripheral blood. These TCRs come from a human donor in a cohort sampled during active COVID-19.

The rearrangement links TRBV9 to TRBJ2-5, with a tentative D call TRBD2 (6 bases). CDR3 length equals 15 residues. V lost 0 bases and J lost 1, with 10 bases in between. CDR1 and CDR2 (germline): SGDLS, YYNGEE. As DNA, the CDR3 is TGTGCCAGCAGCGTAGGGGAGGTGGGCCAAGAGACCCAGTACTTC. This sequence encodes CASSVGEVGQETQYF.

This clone occurred once. This chain links TRBV11-1 with TRBJ2-7; 7 nucleotides match TRBD1. Germline loops: CDR1 SGHAT, CDR2 FQDESV (reference sequence). The CDR3 loop spans 12 amino acids. V dropped 7 bases and J dropped 1; count of bases not matched to a gene: 1. The CDR3, as DNA: TGTGCCAGCACGGGACAGTCCTACGAGCAGTACTTC. Its protein product is CASTGQSYEQYF. The full variable domain, completed using reference TRBV11-1 and TRBJ2-7, is EAEVAQSPRYKITEKSQAVAFWCDPISGHATLYWYRQILGQGPELLVQFQDESVVDDSQLPKDRFSAERLKGVDSTLKIQPAELGDSAMYLCASTGQSYEQYFGPGTRLTVT.

As DNA, the CDR3 is TGTGCCATCAGTGAGTTGCAAGGACAGGGTTTGATTTCGAATGAGCAGTTCTTC. Translation gives CAISELQGQGLISNEQFF. The genes are TRBV10-3 and TRBJ2-1, with TRBD1 matching over 8 bases. Trimming took 1 base from V and 7 from J; bases not matched to a gene: 15. The germline V gene has CDR1 ENHRY and CDR2 SYGVKD. The CDR3 is 18 residues long.

This chain joins TRBV11-1 and TRBJ2-7, with a weak D call TRBD2 (7 bases). Germline V gives CDR1 SGHAT, CDR2 FQDESV (reference sequence). V shed 5 bases and J shed 2 bases, with 16 bases lying between them. The CDR3 has 15 amino acids. CDR3 nucleotide sequence: TGTGCCAGCAGCCCCCGGGGGGCCTGGCCCTACGAGCAGTACTTC. Residues: CASSPRGAWPYEQYF. The variable domain in full, with the rest retrieved from reference TRBV11-1 and TRBJ2-7, is EAEVAQSPRYKITEKSQAVAFWCDPISGHATLYWYRQILGQGPELLVQFQDESVVDDSQLPKDRFSAERLKGVDSTLKIQPAELGDSAMYLCASSPRGAWPYEQYFGPGTRLTVT.

A few counts support this clone. The chain recombines TRBV7-3 with TRBJ2-3; tentative D call: TRBD2 (5 bases). The ends were cut back, 5 bases at V and 5 bases at J, with 5 bases in the middle. Looked up from germline, CDR1 is SGHTA and CDR2 is FQGTGA. CDR3 size: 11 residues. The CDR3 DNA reads TGTGCCAGCAGCCGGGGAGATACGCAGTATTTT. Its protein is CASSRGDTQYF.

The chain uses TRBV3-1 (or the pseudogene TRBV3-2) and TRBJ2-7; 11 positions match TRBD2. The CDR3 is 20 residues long. V shed 2 bases, J shed 0 bases, and the junction held 15 bases outside the gene matches. Germline V gene lookup returns CDR1 LGHDT and CDR2 YNNKEL (reference sequence). In DNA, the CDR3 is TGTGCCAGCAGCCAACGATCCGGGACTAGCGGAGTGGGGATCTCCTACGAGCAGTACTTC. This encodes CASSQRSGTSGVGISYEQYF.